The 2 T cell receptor beta chains reported below all come from one sample, sequenced in a study of blood T cell repertoires in COVID-19. The protocol was immunoSEQ multiplex PCR, while the TCRdb copy is restricted to in-frame clones and leaves out a portion. In the table there are a few hundred thousand clones, more than 85% of which are singletons. Sequencing was carried out using PBMCs or T cells enriched from blood (not recorded which). These receptors were obtained from a man in his forties who had recovered from COVID-19.

The genes are TRBV28 and TRBJ2-3, with TRBD2 identical over 8 bases. Germline assignment: CDR1 MDHEN and CDR2 SYDVKM. Trimming removed 5 bases from V and 1 base from J; junction bases left unmatched: 2. The CDR3 loop spans 14 amino acids. CDR3 region: CASSSGGRTDTQYF. The CDR3 DNA reads TGTGCCAGCAGTAGCGGGGGCCGCACAGATACGCAGTATTTT.

This clone has only one observation. The J gene is TRBJ2-3, the V gene TRBV3-1 (or the pseudogene TRBV3-2), with 9 bases fitting TRBD1. The trim removed 3 bases at V and 2 bases at J, leaving 3 bases unmatched. Germline V gene data show CDR1 as LGHDT and CDR2 as YNNKEL (reference sequence). There are 15 residues in the CDR3. The CDR3 is CASSHRQGVTDTQYF. The CDR3 DNA sequence: TGTGCCAGCAGCCATCGACAGGGGGTCACAGATACGCAGTATTTT.